These T cell receptor beta chains were read from a single sample in a study of STAT3 mutations in large granular lymphocyte leukemia. This table comes from immunoSEQ multiplex PCR, and its TCRdb copy is limited to in-frame clones, with some not included. The table shows 20,000 or so clones, with roughly 90% occurring only once. What was sequenced was peripheral blood mononuclear cells. These TCRs come from a man in his 60s with T-cell large granular lymphocyte leukemia. Some clones in this sample may be carry-over from other donors' samples. CDR3s include the opening cysteine and the closing phenylalanine or tryptophan. The order of the fields is J gene, V gene, D gene, clone size, CDR3 protein, CDR3 DNA. D genes are given only for firm matches. Some rows have no size entry. The others give once, few or many, or a class for an expanded clone.

j_gene: TRBJ2-5
v_gene: TRBV7-8
d_gene: TRBD2
abundance: NA
CDR3aa: CASSSRLAGGPGETQYF
CDR3nt: TGTGCCAGCAGCTCCAGACTAGCGGGAGGGCCGGGGGAGACCCAGTACTTC

j_gene: TRBJ1-6
v_gene: TRBV13
d_gene: NA
abundance: NA
CDR3aa: CASSGGVRSKSPLHF
CDR3nt: TGTGCCAGCAGCGGGGGGGTGAGGTCCAAATCACCCCTCCACTTT

j_gene: TRBJ1-5
v_gene: TRBV6-5
d_gene: TRBD1
abundance: few
CDR3aa: CASSYKQGASNQPQHF
CDR3nt: TGTGCCAGCAGTTATAAGCAGGGGGCGAGCAATCAGCCCCAGCATTTT

j_gene: TRBJ2-2
v_gene: TRBV9
d_gene: NA
abundance: NA
CDR3aa: CASGVLDLDTGELFF
CDR3nt: TGTGCCAGCGGGGTACTAGACTTAGACACCGGGGAGCTGTTTTTT

j_gene: TRBJ2-1
v_gene: TRBV5-1
d_gene: TRBD1
abundance: NA
CDR3aa: CASSLTGGAVDEQFF
CDR3nt: TGCGCCAGCAGCTTGACAGGGGGCGCAGTAGATGAGCAGTTCTTC

j_gene: TRBJ1-4
v_gene: TRBV18
d_gene: NA
abundance: NA
CDR3aa: CASSDSSRAEKLFF
CDR3nt: TGTGCCAGCTCCGACAGCTCGAGGGCAGAAAAACTGTTTTTT

j_gene: TRBJ2-5
v_gene: TRBV2
d_gene: NA
abundance: NA
CDR3aa: CASSEPPVQETQYF
CDR3nt: TGTGCCAGCAGTGAACCGCCGGTTCAAGAGACCCAGTACTTC

j_gene: TRBJ2-7
v_gene: TRBV11-2
d_gene: NA
abundance: once
CDR3aa: CASSSQVAQYF
CDR3nt: TGTGCCAGCAGCTCCCAGGTTGCGCAGTACTTC

j_gene: TRBJ2-5
v_gene: TRBV7-9
d_gene: TRBD1
abundance: NA
CDR3aa: CASSSRQGARETQYF
CDR3nt: TGTGCCAGCAGCTCCCGACAGGGGGCGAGGGAGACCCAGTACTTC

j_gene: TRBJ2-5
v_gene: TRBV7-2
d_gene: TRBD2
abundance: NA
CDR3aa: CASSLGYRRASGPRETQYF
CDR3nt: TGTGCCAGCAGCTTGGGCTACCGTCGGGCTAGCGGTCCCAGGGAGACCCAGTACTTC

j_gene: TRBJ2-7
v_gene: TRBV5-1
d_gene: NA
abundance: NA
CDR3aa: CASSGVAGQSGHEQYF
CDR3nt: TGCGCCAGCAGCGGCGTAGCGGGACAGTCGGGCCACGAGCAGTACTTC

j_gene: TRBJ1-1
v_gene: TRBV6-1
d_gene: TRBD1
abundance: NA
CDR3aa: CASSGRGQGSESNTEAFF
CDR3nt: TGTGCCAGCAGTGGCCGGGGACAGGGATCGGAATCGAACACTGAAGCTTTCTTT

j_gene: TRBJ2-7
v_gene: TRBV11-2
d_gene: NA
abundance: few
CDR3aa: CASSSSGSEQYF
CDR3nt: TGTGCCAGCAGCTCTTCGGGGTCCGAGCAGTACTTC

j_gene: TRBJ2-4
v_gene: TRBV18
d_gene: TRBD2
abundance: once
CDR3aa: CASPRGGWNIQYF
CDR3nt: TGTGCCAGCCCTCGGGGGGGTTGGAACATTCAGTACTTC

j_gene: TRBJ2-5
v_gene: TRBV18
d_gene: NA
abundance: NA
CDR3aa: CASSPAYNQETQYF
CDR3nt: TGTGCCAGCTCACCGGCATATAACCAAGAGACCCAGTACTTC

j_gene: TRBJ1-1
v_gene: TRBV5-1
d_gene: NA
abundance: NA
CDR3aa: CASSHPETDMNTEAFF
CDR3nt: TGCGCCAGCAGCCATCCGGAGACGGACATGAACACTGAAGCTTTCTTT

j_gene: TRBJ2-7
v_gene: TRBV6-1
d_gene: NA
abundance: NA
CDR3aa: CASSEGTILYEQYF
CDR3nt: TGTGCCAGCAGTGAAGGGACAATACTTTACGAGCAGTACTTC

j_gene: TRBJ1-2
v_gene: TRBV6-5
d_gene: TRBD1
abundance: once
CDR3aa: CASSYTTGEYGYTF
CDR3nt: TGTGCCAGCAGTTACACAACAGGGGAATATGGCTACACCTTC

j_gene: TRBJ1-2
v_gene: TRBV28
d_gene: NA
abundance: NA
CDR3aa: CASSPPGQSYGYTF
CDR3nt: TGTGCCAGCAGTCCCCCGGGACAAAGCTATGGCTACACCTTC

j_gene: TRBJ2-1
v_gene: TRBV28
d_gene: NA
abundance: NA
CDR3aa: CASSKAGPNNEQFF
CDR3nt: TGTGCCAGCAGTAAGGCAGGGCCAAACAATGAGCAGTTCTTC

j_gene: TRBJ1-5
v_gene: TRBV7-2
d_gene: NA
abundance: NA
CDR3aa: CASSPKVRENQPQHF
CDR3nt: TGTGCCAGCAGCCCCAAGGTCAGGGAAAATCAGCCCCAGCATTTT

j_gene: TRBJ1-2
v_gene: TRBV6-5
d_gene: NA
abundance: NA
CDR3aa: CASRRGPEGYTF
CDR3nt: TGTGCCAGCAGACGGGGACCCGAGGGCTACACCTTC

j_gene: TRBJ2-5
v_gene: TRBV7-9
d_gene: TRBD2
abundance: NA
CDR3aa: CASSLEASGRTWGQYF
CDR3nt: TGTGCCAGCAGCTTAGAGGCTAGCGGGAGGACATGGGGCCAGTACTTC

j_gene: TRBJ2-3
v_gene: TRBV7-6
d_gene: NA
abundance: NA
CDR3aa: CASSLGGSGDTQYF
CDR3nt: TGTGCCAGCAGCTTAGGGGGGAGTGGCGATACGCAGTATTTT

j_gene: TRBJ2-7
v_gene: TRBV6-5
d_gene: NA
abundance: NA
CDR3aa: CASTGGRGLYEQYF
CDR3nt: TGTGCCAGCACGGGAGGCAGGGGGCTCTACGAGCAGTACTTC

j_gene: TRBJ2-7
v_gene: TRBV7-2
d_gene: NA
abundance: NA
CDR3aa: CASSQTTHRDEQYF
CDR3nt: TGTGCCAGCAGCCAAACCACCCACAGGGACGAGCAGTACTTC

j_gene: TRBJ2-5
v_gene: TRBV4-3
d_gene: NA
abundance: NA
CDR3aa: CASSQDREVRETQYF
CDR3nt: TGCGCCAGCAGCCAAGATCGAGAAGTTAGGGAGACCCAGTACTTC

j_gene: TRBJ1-1
v_gene: TRBV28
d_gene: TRBD1
abundance: NA
CDR3aa: CASGQGALNTEAFF
CDR3nt: TGTGCCAGTGGACAGGGGGCTTTGAACACTGAAGCTTTCTTT

j_gene: TRBJ2-7
v_gene: TRBV4-1
d_gene: NA
abundance: NA
CDR3aa: CASPPYPEQYF
CDR3nt: TGCGCCAGCCCCCCGTACCCCGAGCAGTACTTC

j_gene: TRBJ1-2
v_gene: TRBV5-1
d_gene: NA
abundance: NA
CDR3aa: CASSLKASSNYGYTF
CDR3nt: TGCGCCAGCAGCTTGAAGGCCTCTTCTAACTATGGCTACACCTTC

j_gene: TRBJ2-6
v_gene: TRBV5-1
d_gene: TRBD2
abundance: NA
CDR3aa: CASSPTWTSGSRTSGANVLTF
CDR3nt: TGCGCCAGCAGCCCAACCTGGACTAGCGGGAGCAGGACCTCTGGGGCCAACGTCCTGACTTTC

j_gene: TRBJ2-5
v_gene: TRBV2
d_gene: NA
abundance: NA
CDR3aa: CASSPPSEETQYF
CDR3nt: TGTGCCAGCAGCCCACCAAGTGAAGAGACCCAGTACTTC

j_gene: TRBJ1-4
v_gene: TRBV5-1
d_gene: NA
abundance: NA
CDR3aa: CASSRRRGPNEKLFF
CDR3nt: TGCGCCAGCAGCCGAAGGAGGGGTCCTAATGAAAAACTGTTTTTT

j_gene: TRBJ1-2
v_gene: TRBV27
d_gene: NA
abundance: once
CDR3aa: CASSPQGRALYGYTF
CDR3nt: TGTGCCAGCAGTCCACAGGGCAGGGCTCTCTATGGCTACACCTTC

j_gene: TRBJ2-1
v_gene: TRBV5-1
d_gene: TRBD2
abundance: NA
CDR3aa: CASSFIAGTSYNEQFF
CDR3nt: TGCGCCAGCAGCTTTATAGCGGGAACGTCCTACAATGAGCAGTTCTTC

j_gene: TRBJ2-2
v_gene: TRBV5-1
d_gene: NA
abundance: NA
CDR3aa: CASSLDLSGELFF
CDR3nt: TGCGCCAGCAGCTTGGACCTATCCGGGGAGCTGTTTTTT

j_gene: TRBJ1-3
v_gene: TRBV5-1
d_gene: NA
abundance: NA
CDR3aa: CASSLDQGPGNTIYF
CDR3nt: TGCGCCAGCAGCTTGGATCAGGGGCCTGGAAACACCATATATTTT

j_gene: TRBJ1-3
v_gene: TRBV28
d_gene: NA
abundance: NA
CDR3aa: CASSLGRHSGNTIYF
CDR3nt: TGTGCCAGCAGTTTAGGACGGCACTCTGGAAACACCATATATTTT

j_gene: TRBJ2-5
v_gene: TRBV4-2
d_gene: NA
abundance: once
CDR3aa: CASSQEGRVGTQYF
CDR3nt: TGTGCCAGCAGCCAAGAAGGCAGGGTAGGGACCCAGTACTTC

j_gene: TRBJ2-7
v_gene: TRBV7-8
d_gene: TRBD1
abundance: NA
CDR3aa: CASSSAGTGVGEQYF
CDR3nt: TGTGCCAGCAGCTCAGCCGGGACAGGGGTAGGCGAGCAGTACTTC

j_gene: TRBJ1-5
v_gene: TRBV6-6
d_gene: NA
abundance: NA
CDR3aa: CASSYRGDNQPQHF
CDR3nt: TGTGCCAGCAGTTACAGGGGCGACAATCAGCCCCAGCATTTT

j_gene: TRBJ1-5
v_gene: TRBV5-1
d_gene: NA
abundance: NA
CDR3aa: CASSRTGTIGQPQHF
CDR3nt: TGCGCCAGCAGCCGTACAGGGACAATCGGACAGCCCCAGCATTTT

j_gene: TRBJ1-1
v_gene: TRBV27
d_gene: NA
abundance: NA
CDR3aa: CASSPRANTEAFF
CDR3nt: TGTGCCAGCAGCCCCCGGGCAAACACTGAAGCTTTCTTT

j_gene: TRBJ2-7
v_gene: TRBV6-5
d_gene: NA
abundance: NA
CDR3aa: CASSNRVPYEQYF
CDR3nt: TGTGCCAGCAGTAACAGGGTACCCTACGAGCAGTACTTC

j_gene: TRBJ1-2
v_gene: TRBV15
d_gene: NA
abundance: NA
CDR3aa: CATSRVPNYGYTF
CDR3nt: TGTGCCACCAGCAGAGTACCTAACTATGGCTACACCTTC

j_gene: TRBJ2-7
v_gene: TRBV29-1
d_gene: TRBD1
abundance: NA
CDR3aa: CSVVQGSSYEQYF
CDR3nt: TGCAGCGTCGTACAGGGGAGCTCCTACGAGCAGTACTTC